A single sample is the source of the 27 T cell receptor beta chains below, sequenced in a study of shared clonotypes between healthy human individuals. The assay was immunoSEQ multiplex PCR, and TCRdb's table has in-frame clones only and misses some. In the table there are roughly 2.1 million clones, 93% of which are singletons. Naive CD8 populations comprised CD45RO-negative cells positively selected for CCR7, excluding terminally differentiated effector memory CD45RA+ cells. What was sequenced was naive CD8+ T cells from PBMCs. The receptors originated from a man younger than 30 in good health. Some clones in this sample may be carry-over from other donors' samples.

The chain links TRBV28 to TRBJ1-5, with D possibly TRBD1 on 5 matching bases. The germline V gene encodes CDR1 MDHEN and CDR2 SYDVKM. The V end lost 8 bases, the J end lost 5 bases, and 28 bases lay between the germline ends. The CDR3 consists of 18 residues. CDR3 sequence reads: CASRNEGLLPGPDQPQHF. As DNA, the CDR3 is TGTGCCAGCCGAAACGAGGGACTTCTACCGGGGCCGGATCAGCCCCAGCATTTT.

This rearrangement joins TRBV7-2 to TRBJ2-7; maybe TRBD2 (6 bases). This CDR3 is built from 15 residues. Germline values: CDR1 SGHTA, CDR2 FQGNSA. Trimming took 1 base from V and 2 from J, leaving 12 bases between them. The CDR3 bases are TGTGCCAGCAGCTTAGAAGGGTGGGGGGCCTACGAGCAGTACTTC. It yields the protein CASSLEGWGAYEQYF.

The chain couples TRBV19 to TRBJ1-1, with D uncertain. Trimming took 0 bases from V and 4 from J, leaving 9 bases between them. CDR1 is LNHDA and CDR2 is SQIVND in the germline V gene (reference sequence). The CDR3 extends over 14 amino acids. The CDR3 reads CASSIEGWSTEAFF. The CDR3 DNA is TGTGCCAGTAGTATAGAAGGGTGGAGCACTGAAGCTTTCTTT.

This clone was picked up a small number of times. This chain connects TRBV28 to TRBJ1-1, with D maybe TRBD1 (5 bases). CDR3 length: 14 amino acids. The V and J ends lost 5 bases and 1 base respectively, with 11 bases between them. Germline CDR1 is MDHEN and CDR2 is SYDVKM. The DNA of the CDR3 is TGTGCCAGCAGTCCAGAACAGGAGAACACTGAAGCTTTCTTT. Encoded protein: CASSPEQENTEAFF.

This chain connects TRBV11-1 to TRBJ1-1; 8 bases map to TRBD1. The junction had 8 bases not matched to a gene; V was cut back by 7 bases and J by 4 bases. This CDR3 comprises 14 residues. Germline assignment: CDR1 SGHAT and CDR2 FQDESV (reference sequence). CDR3 coding DNA: TGTGCCAGCACCCGGACAGGGATGGGCACTGAAGCTTTCTTT. As protein: CASTRTGMGTEAFF.

The V call is TRBV7-9, the J call TRBJ2-1, with D perhaps matching TRBD1 (6 bases). This CDR3 comprises 17 residues. The germline V gene has CDR1 SEHNR and CDR2 FQNEAQ (reference sequence). With 4 bases removed from V and 0 bases from J, the gap between germline ends came to 16 bases. The CDR3 loop is CASSSNSGTLSYNEQFF. Written as DNA, the CDR3 is TGTGCCAGCAGCTCGAATTCCGGGACACTCTCCTACAATGAGCAGTTCTTC.

This sequence joins TRBV10-2 and TRBJ2-7; TRBD2 matches 10 bases. The CDR3 runs 15 residues. Germline V gene data show CDR1 as WSHSY and CDR2 as SAAADI. The trim removed 2 bases at V and 2 bases at J, leaving 3 bases unmatched. The CDR3 protein is CASSERSGRAYEQYF. The CDR3 nucleotides read TGCGCCAGCAGTGAGAGGAGCGGGAGGGCCTACGAGCAGTACTTC.

V and J are TRBV6-1 and TRBJ2-5; 7 positions match TRBD1. The germline V gene has CDR1 MNHNS and CDR2 SASEGT. The CDR3 loop spans 15 amino acids. The CDR3: CASPYRDIRGETQYF. CDR3 DNA: TGTGCTAGTCCGTACCGGGACATCAGGGGGGAGACCCAGTACTTC.

This chain links TRBV5-1 with TRBJ2-5; 8 bases fit TRBD2. The CDR3 spans 15 residues. Germline values: CDR1 SGHRS, CDR2 YFSETQ. V gave up 6 bases and J gave up 5 bases; unmatched junction bases: 12. The CDR3 here is CASTTTSGPRETQYF. CDR3 nucleotide sequence: TGCGCCAGCACAACTACTAGCGGACCAAGGGAGACCCAGTACTTC.

The gene calls are TRBV27 and TRBJ2-2; no definite D call. This CDR3 contains 14 residues. Germline CDR1 MNHEY, CDR2 SMNVEV (reference sequence). V shed 3 bases and J shed 0 bases, with 5 bases lying between them. The CDR3: CASSFISNTGELFF. Here the CDR3 DNA reads TGTGCCAGCAGTTTCATATCGAACACCGGGGAGCTGTTTTTT.

The rearrangement uses TRBV2 and TRBJ2-7; 12 nucleotides align to TRBD2. Germline V gene lookup returns CDR1 SNHLY and CDR2 FYNNEI. The V segment lost 10 bases and the J segment 2 bases; nucleotides outside the gene matches: 3. The CDR3 is 13 amino acids. The CDR3 loop reads CATRTSGAYEQYF. The DNA for the CDR3 is TGTGCCACGAGGACTAGCGGGGCCTACGAGCAGTACTTC.

In nucleotides, the CDR3 is TGTGCCAGCAGCTTAGCGGGGCCTACGAACACCGGGGAGCTGTTTTTT. Its protein is CASSLAGPTNTGELFF. V and J are TRBV7-3 and TRBJ2-2, with a tentative D call TRBD2 (6 bases). V was trimmed by 2 bases and J by 0 bases, leaving 10 bases between them. The CDR3 runs 16 residues. CDR1 SGHTA and CDR2 FQGTGA come from the germline V gene.

J is TRBJ2-1 and V is TRBV27; TRBD1 matches 7 bases. The CDR3 extends over 14 amino acids. V lost 9 bases to trimming and J lost 0 bases; unmatched junction nucleotides: 5. Germline loops: CDR1 MNHEY, CDR2 SMNVEV (reference sequence). The CDR3 here is CASGQASSYNEQFF. For the CDR3, the DNA is TGTGCCAGTGGACAGGCGAGCTCCTACAATGAGCAGTTCTTC.

The V and J genes are TRBV9 and TRBJ2-3, with 7 bases identical to TRBD1. The CDR3 totals 14 residues. CDR1 and CDR2 (germline): SGDLS, YYNGEE. The V segment lost 0 bases and the J segment 5 bases; nucleotides outside the gene matches: 3. CDR3 in DNA: TGTGCCAGCAGCGTAGTGAACAGGGGAGATACGCAGTATTTT. Residues: CASSVVNRGDTQYF.

The gene calls are TRBV6-1 and TRBJ2-7; tentative D call: TRBD1 (7 bases). V lost 6 bases, J lost 2 bases, and 17 bases lay in between. This CDR3 is 15 amino acids long. From germline, CDR1 is MNHNS and CDR2 SASEGT. The CDR3 is CASRDWAGGTYEQYF. The CDR3, as DNA: TGTGCCAGCAGGGACTGGGCAGGGGGGACCTACGAGCAGTACTTC.

The V and J genes are TRBV9 and TRBJ1-1; tentative D call: TRBD1 (5 bases). V was pared by 4 bases and J by 1 base, with 14 bases between. Germline CDR1 reads SGDLS; CDR2 reads YYNGEE. The CDR3 covers 15 residues. The CDR3 DNA is TGTGCCAGCAGCCACGCGGACGGGGGGAACACTGAAGCTTTCTTT. As protein: CASSHADGGNTEAFF.

V and J are TRBV5-4 and TRBJ1-1, with 7 bases fitting TRBD1. V lost 3 bases, J lost 4 bases, and 3 bases stayed unmatched. Germline CDR1 is SGHNT and CDR2 is YYREEE (reference sequence). The CDR3 contains 13 residues. DNA of the CDR3: TGTGCCAGCAGCTGGGGACAGATCACTGAAGCTTTCTTT. As protein: CASSWGQITEAFF. The whole variable domain, filled in from reference TRBV5-4 and TRBJ1-1, reads ETGVTQSPTHLIKTRGQQVTLRCSSQSGHNTVSWYQQALGQGPQFIFQYYREEENGRGNFPPRFSGLQFPNYSSELNVNALELDDSALYLCASSWGQITEAFFGQGTRLTVV.

The V gene is TRBV2, the J gene TRBJ2-5, with 8 bases aligning to TRBD1. CDR1 SNHLY and CDR2 FYNNEI come from the germline V gene. J lost 2 bases, V lost 5 bases, and 4 bases had no gene match. The CDR3 has 14 amino acids. The CDR3 here is CASSQTGGQETQYF. CDR3 nucleotides: TGTGCCAGCAGTCAAACAGGGGGTCAAGAGACCCAGTACTTC.

The rearrangement uses TRBV29-1 and TRBJ2-1; 13 nucleotides align to TRBD2. Germline V gene lookup returns CDR1 SQVTM and CDR2 ANQGSEA. The CDR3 runs 16 residues. Unmatched junction bases numbered 14, after V lost 7 bases and J lost 8 bases. Here the CDR3 reads CSAGGLAGRRIDEQFF. The CDR3 coding sequence is TGCAGCGCGGGGGGACTAGCGGGGCGGAGAATCGATGAGCAGTTCTTC.

The chain links TRBV28 to TRBJ2-3; no clear D. The CDR3 contains 14 residues. Germline assignment: CDR1 MDHEN and CDR2 SYDVKM. The V end was cut by 2 bases, the J end by 0 bases, with 6 bases between. The CDR3, as DNA: TGTGCCAGCAGTTTAGTGGACAGCACAGATACGCAGTATTTT. Protein product: CASSLVDSTDTQYF.

The chain has TRBV11-2 and TRBJ2-3; the match to TRBD2 covers 7 bases. Germline V gives CDR1 SGHAT, CDR2 FQNNGV. CDR3 size: 18 residues. The V and J ends lost 5 bases and 0 bases, in that order; junction bases with no gene match: 14. The CDR3 sequence: CASSPRGGASGSTDTQYF. CDR3 nucleotide sequence: TGTGCCAGCAGCCCCCGCGGTGGCGCTAGCGGTAGCACAGATACGCAGTATTTT.

The chain carries TRBV6-5 and TRBJ2-1, with D possibly TRBD2 on 6 matching bases. The V and J ends lost 0 bases and 0 bases respectively, with 9 bases between them. Germline-derived CDR1 and CDR2 are MNHEY and SVGAGI. CDR3 length equals 16 residues. CDR3 protein: CASSYSIAASYNEQFF. The DNA of the CDR3 is TGTGCCAGCAGTTACTCAATAGCGGCCTCCTACAATGAGCAGTTCTTC.

This clone was detected only a few times. V usage is TRBV18 and J usage is TRBJ1-4; no definite D call. Between the trimmed V and J ends, which lost 2 bases and 6 bases, there was a span of 7 bases. Germline CDR1 KGHSH, CDR2 LQKENI. The CDR3 spans 13 residues. For the CDR3, the DNA is TGTGCCAGCTCACCATGGGCAGATGAAAAACTGTTTTTT. Protein product: CASSPWADEKLFF.

CDR3: CASYPGATSYNEQFF. In nucleotides, the CDR3 is TGTGCCAGTTATCCCGGGGCTACCTCCTACAATGAGCAGTTCTTC. This chain joins TRBV6-1 and TRBJ2-1; D is possibly TRBD1 or TRBD2 (5 bases each). The CDR3 spans 15 residues. V shed 9 bases and J shed 0 bases, with 15 bases lying between them. Germline CDR1 MNHNS, CDR2 SASEGT.

The chain carries TRBV4-1 and TRBJ2-1; D remains unclear. V gave up 1 base and J gave up 10 bases, with 11 bases separating them. This CDR3 is 13 amino acids long. Germline assignment: CDR1 MGHRA and CDR2 YSYEKL. CDR3: CASSQGLLYEQFF. The CDR3 DNA sequence: TGCGCCAGCAGCCAAGGACTGCTGTACGAGCAGTTCTTC.

With regard to this clone: This CDR3 is also generated by other DNA sequences in the sample. The rearrangement joins TRBV7-9 to TRBJ1-1, with TRBD1 as a possible D gene (6 bases). The germline V gene encodes CDR1 SEHNR and CDR2 FQNEAQ (reference sequence). Trimming cost V 1 base and J 5 bases, with 11 bases left between them. The CDR3 loop spans 14 amino acids. CDR3 in DNA: TGTGCCAGCAGCTTAGTGCGGGGGCGGACTGAAGCTTTCTTT. Amino acids: CASSLVRGRTEAFF. Full variable domain (remainder filled in from reference TRBV7-9 and TRBJ1-1): DTGVSQNPRHKITKRGQNVTFRCDPISEHNRLYWYRQTLGQGPEFLTYFQNEAQLEKSRLLSDRFSAERPKGSFSTLEIQRTEQGDSAMYLCASSLVRGRTEAFFGQGTRLTVV.

Points on this clone: Other DNA sequences in this sample translate to the same CDR3. V and J are TRBV28 and TRBJ2-7; 7 nucleotides agree with TRBD2. V shed 6 bases and J 2 bases; nucleotides not matched to a gene: 4. The germline V gene has CDR1 MDHEN and CDR2 SYDVKM. This CDR3 contains 13 residues. CDR3 loop: CASRPGGAYEQYF. CDR3 DNA sequence: TGTGCCAGCAGACCGGGGGGTGCCTACGAGCAGTACTTC.